The sequence of this T cell receptor beta chain was determined in a study of vaccination and CD4 T cells after COVID-19. The treatment was: roughly 10-day PBMC culture with coronavirus spike peptide pools or control peptides (ViraFEST assay). This clonotype was seen a few times. Its antigen is currently unknown. Trimming cost V 6 bases and J 7 bases; bases outside gene matches: 6. From germline, CDR1 is DFQATT and CDR2 SNEGSKA (reference sequence). This CDR3 is 13 amino acids long. An Oncomine TCR Beta short-read assay was used to sequence the DNA from cultured CD4+ T cells. TCRdb independently ran MiXCR on the PCR reads; one entry per CDR3 protein. This sample has over 14,000 distinct CDR3 sequences; less than 70% occur once, and the top ten carry more than 13%.

Sequencing used CD4+ T cells from blood, cultured in vitro. The TCR comes from a human donor who had recovered from COVID-19. The J gene is TRBJ1-6, the V gene TRBV20-1, with TRBD1 matching over 7 bases. The CDR3 is CSAVGTANSPLHF. In DNA, the CDR3 is TGCAGTGCAGTGGGGACAGCAAATTCACCCCTCCACTTT.